This T cell receptor (beta chain) was captured in a study of T cell repertoires in cytomegalovirus infection. Study-wide background: CMV epitopes, recently identified HLA-C-restricted and well-studied HLA-B-restricted, were used.

Germline loops: CDR1 SGHVS, CDR2 FNYEAQ. CDR3 length: 16 amino acids. Germline trimming cut 2 bases from V and 1 base from J; bases unmatched to any gene: 7. This clonotype has only a few counts. Its target is unknown. TCRdb re-called the reads with MiXCR, one entry per CDR3 protein. The profile shows about a million distinct CDR3 sequences, roughly 30% of them singletons. The source of this sequence is a human donor in good health (CMV status not recorded). Some clones in this sample may be carry-over from other donors' samples. Specimen: cultured CD8+ T cells from PBMCs, collected from culture after CMV antigen stimulation. The V and J genes are TRBV7-6 and TRBJ1-1; 7 bases agree with TRBD1. The CDR3 nucleotides are TGTGCCAGCAGCTTAAGTGTGACAGGGTCGAACACTGAAGCTTTCTTT. As protein: CASSLSVTGSNTEAFF.